These T cell receptor beta chains were read from a single sample in a study of cytomegalovirus exposure and HLA in healthy donors. This table comes from immunoSEQ multiplex PCR, and its TCRdb copy is limited to in-frame clones, with some not included. This sample yields approximately 220,000 clones, of which approximately 90% are seen a single time; approximately 2.5% belongs to the top ten. The sample comprised PBMCs. The source is a young man in good health and CMV-seronegative. The conserved cysteine and the conserved F or W are not part of the CDR3 here.

>TRBJ2-7|TRBV7-2
ASSLSAGASYEQY
>TRBJ1-1|TRBV29-1
SVDTGYLNTEAF
>TRBJ2-3|TRBV5-1
ASSLGPAGGSPDTQY
>TRBJ2-7|TRBV6-6
ASSYEGVGVNEQY
>TRBJ2-2|TRBV29-1
SAGTGVYTGELF
>TRBJ2-7|TRBV19
ASSIASSGTGWTYEQY
>TRBJ1-2|TRBV28
ASTLRWNYGYT
>TRBJ1-2|TRBV11-3
ASSLEAMGQGTGNYGYT
>TRBJ2-3|TRBV5-1
ASSLEAGGSTDTQY
>TRBJ2-1|TRBV7-9
ASSFPRDRGVNNEQF
>TRBJ2-5|TRBV5-1
ASSRTTEETQY
>TRBJ2-7|TRBV28
ASSPTGPSSYEQY
>TRBJ1-2|TRBV4-3
ASSQDTLGTGPNYGYT
>TRBJ1-5|TRBV5-1
ASSRDRTNQPQH
>TRBJ2-7|TRBV4-1
ASSHGQGLQGEQY
>TRBJ2-7|TRBV6-1
ASKAGYEQY
>TRBJ2-7|TRBV4-1
ASSQGSGGYEQY
>TRBJ2-2|TRBV9
ASSVAPYIQAFGELF
>TRBJ2-7|TRBV7-2
ASSSRLAGTGEQY
>TRBJ1-4|TRBV9
ASTQTGATNEKLF
>TRBJ2-7|TRBV5-1
ASSYGGVVAYEQY
>TRBJ2-1|TRBV7-3
ASSFSTGVSEQF
>TRBJ1-5|TRBV5-5
ASSLASGDQPQH
>TRBJ2-1|TRBV27
ASRPSPGRDFEEQF
>TRBJ1-3|TRBV4-1
ASSQVRGSGNTIY
>TRBJ2-1|TRBV27
ASSLLAVAYNEQF
>TRBJ2-7|TRBV28
ASSRGSGGNYEQY
>TRBJ2-5|TRBV7-2
ASSRTLRQGEETQY
>TRBJ2-7|TRBV2
ASSASFLQRQGALGEQY
>TRBJ1-1|TRBV10-3
AIRATGLGTEAF
>TRBJ2-1|TRBV4-3
ASSRDGGRHNEQF